Included here is one T cell receptor (beta chain) sequence, with context. This specimen comes from a study of blood T cell repertoires in COVID-19. Study information: Researchers got acute and convalescent COVID-19 samples from the United States, Italy and Spain. From T cells, B-cell-depleted T cells, or PBMCs came the material, which was cDNA or gDNA.

Germline V lookup: CDR1 MDHEN, CDR2 SYDVKM. The ends were cut back, 4 bases at V and 5 bases at J, with 11 bases in the middle. The CDR3 contains 13 residues. Per the study methods: The authors estimated nucleated cell counts from reference gene primer amplification. Here immunoSEQ multiplex PCR was the method, and the copy in TCRdb shows in-frame clones only, minus some. That table supplies the V and J calls and clone size; D and trimming were determined from the DNA. The sample has 130,000 or so clones, around 89% seen once. This receptor was taken from a man between 65 and 79 years old with active or convalescent COVID-19. The V call is TRBV28, the J call TRBJ1-1; perhaps TRBD1 as D (6 bases). The sample taken for sequencing was peripheral blood. The CDR3: CASSSGVGTEAFF. The CDR3 DNA reads as TGTGCCAGCAGTTCAGGGGTTGGGACTGAAGCTTTCTTT.